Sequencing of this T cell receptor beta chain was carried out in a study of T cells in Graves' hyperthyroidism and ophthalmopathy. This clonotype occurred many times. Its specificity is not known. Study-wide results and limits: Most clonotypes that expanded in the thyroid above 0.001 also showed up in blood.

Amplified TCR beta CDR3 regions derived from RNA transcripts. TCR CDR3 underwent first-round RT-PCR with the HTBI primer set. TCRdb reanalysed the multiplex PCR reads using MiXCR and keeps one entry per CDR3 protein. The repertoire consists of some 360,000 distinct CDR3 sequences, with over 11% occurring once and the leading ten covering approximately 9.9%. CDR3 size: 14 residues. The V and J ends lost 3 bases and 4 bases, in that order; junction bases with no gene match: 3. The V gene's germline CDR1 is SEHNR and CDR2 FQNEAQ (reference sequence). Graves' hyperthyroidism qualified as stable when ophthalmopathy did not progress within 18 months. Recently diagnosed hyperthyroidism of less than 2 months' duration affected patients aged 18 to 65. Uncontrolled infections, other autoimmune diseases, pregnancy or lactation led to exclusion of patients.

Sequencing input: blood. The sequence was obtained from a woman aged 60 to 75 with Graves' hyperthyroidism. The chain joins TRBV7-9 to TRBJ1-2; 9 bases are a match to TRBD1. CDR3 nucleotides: TGTGCCAGCAGCTTGATACAGGGGGCCTATGGCTACACCTTC. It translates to CASSLIQGAYGYTF. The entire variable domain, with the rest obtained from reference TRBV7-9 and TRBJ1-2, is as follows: DTGVSQNPRHKITKRGQNVTFRCDPISEHNRLYWYRQTLGQGPEFLTYFQNEAQLEKSRLLSDRFSAERPKGSFSTLEIQRTEQGDSAMYLCASSLIQGAYGYTFGSGTRLTVV.